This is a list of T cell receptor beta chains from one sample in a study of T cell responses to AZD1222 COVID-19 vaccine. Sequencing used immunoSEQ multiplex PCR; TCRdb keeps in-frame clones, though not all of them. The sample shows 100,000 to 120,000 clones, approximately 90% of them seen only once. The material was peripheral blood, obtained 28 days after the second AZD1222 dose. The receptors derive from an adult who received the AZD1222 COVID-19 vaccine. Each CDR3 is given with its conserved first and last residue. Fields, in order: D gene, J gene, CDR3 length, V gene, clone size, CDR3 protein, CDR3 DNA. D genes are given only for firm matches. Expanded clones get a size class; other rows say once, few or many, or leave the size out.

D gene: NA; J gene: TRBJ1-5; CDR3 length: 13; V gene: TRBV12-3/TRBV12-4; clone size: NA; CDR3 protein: CASSEGFNQPQHF; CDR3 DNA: TGTGCCAGCAGTGAAGGATTCAATCAGCCCCAGCATTTT
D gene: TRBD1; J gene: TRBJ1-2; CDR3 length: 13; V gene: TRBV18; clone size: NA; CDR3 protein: CASSEGQVYGYTF; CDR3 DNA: TGTGCCAGCTCAGAGGGACAGGTCTATGGCTACACCTTC
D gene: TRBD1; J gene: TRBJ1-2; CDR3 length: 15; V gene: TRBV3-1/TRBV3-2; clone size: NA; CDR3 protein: CASSQGDRELRGYTF; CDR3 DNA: TGTGCCAGCAGCCAGGGGGACAGGGAGCTTCGTGGCTACACCTTC
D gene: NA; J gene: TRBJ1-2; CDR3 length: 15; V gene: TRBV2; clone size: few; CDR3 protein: CASSEGFERAYGYTF; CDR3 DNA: TGTGCCAGCAGTGAAGGTTTCGAAAGGGCGTATGGCTACACCTTC
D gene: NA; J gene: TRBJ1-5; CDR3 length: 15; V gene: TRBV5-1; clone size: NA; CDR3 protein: CASSLDGGGDQPQHF; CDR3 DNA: TGCGCCAGTAGCTTGGATGGAGGGGGTGATCAGCCCCAGCATTTT
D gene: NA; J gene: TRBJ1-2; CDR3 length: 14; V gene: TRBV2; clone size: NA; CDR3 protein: CASSESRTAYGYTF; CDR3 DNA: TGTGCCAGCAGTGAATCTAGGACAGCGTATGGCTACACCTTC
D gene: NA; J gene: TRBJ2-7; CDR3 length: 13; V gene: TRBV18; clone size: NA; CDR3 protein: CASSLADDYEQYF; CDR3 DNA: TGTGCCAGCTCACTGGCGGATGACTACGAGCAGTACTTC
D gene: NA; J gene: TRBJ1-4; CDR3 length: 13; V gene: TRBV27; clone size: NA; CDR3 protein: CASSFRVNEKLFF; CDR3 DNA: TGTGCCAGCAGTTTCAGAGTCAATGAAAAACTGTTTTTT
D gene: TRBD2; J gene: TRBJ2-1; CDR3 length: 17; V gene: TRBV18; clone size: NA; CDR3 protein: CASSPPFASGPYNEQFF; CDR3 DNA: TGTGCCAGCTCACCACCGTTTGCTAGCGGACCCTACAATGAGCAGTTCTTC
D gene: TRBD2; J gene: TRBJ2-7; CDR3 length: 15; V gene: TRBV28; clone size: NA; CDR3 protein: CASSLEVAGGYEQYF; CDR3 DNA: TGTGCCAGCAGCCTCGAGGTAGCGGGAGGCTACGAGCAGTACTTC
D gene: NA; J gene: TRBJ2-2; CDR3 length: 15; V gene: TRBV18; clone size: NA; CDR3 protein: CASSPPRAETGELFF; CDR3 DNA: TGTGCCAGCTCACCACCGAGAGCAGAAACCGGGGAGCTGTTTTTT
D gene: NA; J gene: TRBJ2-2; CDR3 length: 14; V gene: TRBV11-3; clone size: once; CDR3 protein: CASSFMSNTGELFF; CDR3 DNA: TGTGCCAGCAGCTTCATGTCAAACACCGGGGAGCTGTTTTTT
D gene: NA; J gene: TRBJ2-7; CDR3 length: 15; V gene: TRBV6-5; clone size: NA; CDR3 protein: CASSYSLQSSYEQYF; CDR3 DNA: TGTGCCAGCAGTTACTCTCTTCAAAGCTCCTACGAGCAGTACTTC
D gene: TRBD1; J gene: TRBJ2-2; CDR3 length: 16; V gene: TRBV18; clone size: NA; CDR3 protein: CASSPVGTGNTGELFF; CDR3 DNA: TGTGCCAGCTCACCAGTTGGGACAGGGAACACCGGGGAGCTGTTTTTT
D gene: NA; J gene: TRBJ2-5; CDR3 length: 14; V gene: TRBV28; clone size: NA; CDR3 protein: CASSSGPFGETQYF; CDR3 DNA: TGTGCCAGCAGTTCTGGGCCTTTTGGGGAGACCCAGTACTTC
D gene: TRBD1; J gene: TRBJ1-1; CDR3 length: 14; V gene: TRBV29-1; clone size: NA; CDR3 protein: CSAGTGGRGTEAFF; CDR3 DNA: TGCAGTGCTGGGACAGGGGGTCGAGGAACTGAAGCTTTCTTT
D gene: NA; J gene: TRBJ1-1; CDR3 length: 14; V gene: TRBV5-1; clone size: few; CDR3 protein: CASSLDRVGTEAFF; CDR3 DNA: TGCGCCAGCAGCTTGGACAGGGTCGGCACTGAAGCTTTCTTT
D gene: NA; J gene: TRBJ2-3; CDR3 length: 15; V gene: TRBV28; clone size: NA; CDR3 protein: CASSDRTARTDTQYF; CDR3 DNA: TGTGCCAGCAGTGATCGGACAGCTAGGACAGATACGCAGTATTTT
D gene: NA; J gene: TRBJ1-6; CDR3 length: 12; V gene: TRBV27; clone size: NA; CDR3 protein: CASRAGLSPLHF; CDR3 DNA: TGTGCCAGCAGGGCAGGGTTATCACCCCTCCACTTT
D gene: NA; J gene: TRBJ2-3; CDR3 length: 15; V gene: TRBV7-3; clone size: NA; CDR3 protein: CASSFGGPSTDTQYF; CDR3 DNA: TGTGCCAGCAGCTTCGGGGGACCCAGCACAGATACGCAGTATTTT
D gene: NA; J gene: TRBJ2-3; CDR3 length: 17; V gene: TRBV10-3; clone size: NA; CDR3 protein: CAISEPGAGRSTDTQYF; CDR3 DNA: TGTGCCATCAGTGAGCCGGGGGCGGGACGAAGCACAGATACGCAGTATTTT
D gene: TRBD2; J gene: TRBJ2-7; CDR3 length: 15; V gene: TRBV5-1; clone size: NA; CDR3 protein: CASSFQVGGPHEQYF; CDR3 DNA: TGCGCCAGCAGCTTCCAGGTGGGAGGGCCCCACGAGCAGTACTTC
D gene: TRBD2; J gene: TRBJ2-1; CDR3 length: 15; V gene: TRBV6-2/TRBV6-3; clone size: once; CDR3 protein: CASSYGGVSYNEQFF; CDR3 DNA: TGTGCCAGCAGTTACGGGGGGGTCTCCTACAATGAGCAGTTCTTC
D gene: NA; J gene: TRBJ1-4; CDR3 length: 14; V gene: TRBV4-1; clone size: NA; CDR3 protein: CASSHDGAIGKLFF; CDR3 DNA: TGCGCCAGCAGCCATGACGGAGCAATAGGAAAACTGTTTTTT
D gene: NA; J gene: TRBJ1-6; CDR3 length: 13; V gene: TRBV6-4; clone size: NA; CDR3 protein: CASSDRNNSPLHF; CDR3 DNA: TGTGCCAGCAGTGACAGAAATAATTCACCCCTCCACTTT
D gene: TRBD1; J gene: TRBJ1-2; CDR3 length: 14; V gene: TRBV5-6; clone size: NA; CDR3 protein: CASSPTGGDYGYTF; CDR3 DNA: TGTGCCAGCAGTCCGACAGGGGGCGACTATGGCTACACCTTC
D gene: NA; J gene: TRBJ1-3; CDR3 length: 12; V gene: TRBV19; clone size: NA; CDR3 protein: CASDDSGNTIYF; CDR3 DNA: TGTGCTTCGGACGACTCTGGAAACACCATATATTTT
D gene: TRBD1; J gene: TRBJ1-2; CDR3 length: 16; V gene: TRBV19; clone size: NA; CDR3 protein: CASSIDDRQGVSGYTF; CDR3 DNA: TGTGCCAGTAGTATAGATGATCGCCAGGGGGTCAGTGGCTACACCTTC
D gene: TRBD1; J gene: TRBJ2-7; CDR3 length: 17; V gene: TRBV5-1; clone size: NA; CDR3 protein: CASSLTIRTGQPYEQYF; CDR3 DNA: TGCGCCAGCAGCTTGACGATACGGACAGGGCAACCCTACGAGCAGTACTTC
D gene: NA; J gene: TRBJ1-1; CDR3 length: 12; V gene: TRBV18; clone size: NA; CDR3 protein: CASSPGSTEAFF; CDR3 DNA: TGTGCCAGCTCACCGGGAAGCACTGAAGCTTTCTTT
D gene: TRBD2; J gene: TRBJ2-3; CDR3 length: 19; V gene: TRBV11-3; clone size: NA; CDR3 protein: CASSLGWVSGGPLPDTQYF; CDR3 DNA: TGTGCCAGCAGCTTAGGTTGGGTTAGCGGGGGCCCGTTACCAGATACGCAGTATTTT
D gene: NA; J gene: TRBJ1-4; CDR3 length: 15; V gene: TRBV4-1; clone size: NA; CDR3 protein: CASSRVGQQGEKLFF; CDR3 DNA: TGCGCCAGCAGCCGAGTTGGACAGCAGGGTGAAAAACTGTTTTTT
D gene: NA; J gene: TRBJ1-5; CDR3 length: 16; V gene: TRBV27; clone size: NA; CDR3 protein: CASSLSGAGGNQPQHF; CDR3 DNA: TGTGCCAGCAGTTTATCGGGGGCGGGGGGCAATCAGCCCCAGCATTTT
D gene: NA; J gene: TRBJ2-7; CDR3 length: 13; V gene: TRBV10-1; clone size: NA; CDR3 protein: CASSGTRNYEQYF; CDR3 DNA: TGCGCCAGCAGTGGAACTAGGAATTACGAGCAGTACTTC
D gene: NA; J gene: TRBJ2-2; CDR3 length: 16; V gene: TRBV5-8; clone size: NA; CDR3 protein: CASSLLRRQYTGELFF; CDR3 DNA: TGTGCCAGCAGCTTGTTGCGGCGGCAGTACACCGGGGAGCTGTTTTTT
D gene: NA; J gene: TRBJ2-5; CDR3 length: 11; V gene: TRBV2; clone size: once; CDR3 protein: CASSPQETQYF; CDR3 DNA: TGTGCCAGCAGTCCACAAGAGACCCAGTACTTC
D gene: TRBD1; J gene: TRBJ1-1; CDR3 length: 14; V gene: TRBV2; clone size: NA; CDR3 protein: CASSPGTGNTEAFF; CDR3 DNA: TGTGCCAGCAGCCCCGGGACAGGGAACACTGAAGCTTTCTTT
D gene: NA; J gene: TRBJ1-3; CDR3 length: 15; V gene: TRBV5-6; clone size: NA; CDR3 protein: CASSSARGSGNTIYF; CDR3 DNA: TGTGCCAGCAGCTCCGCCAGGGGCTCTGGAAACACCATATATTTT
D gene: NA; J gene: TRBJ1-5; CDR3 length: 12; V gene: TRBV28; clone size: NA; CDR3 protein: CALSGGNQPQHF; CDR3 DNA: TGTGCCCTCAGCGGGGGAAATCAGCCCCAGCATTTT
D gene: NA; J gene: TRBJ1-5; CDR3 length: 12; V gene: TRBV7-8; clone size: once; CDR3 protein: CASSSGVQPQHF; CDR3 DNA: TGTGCCAGCAGCTCAGGGGTTCAGCCCCAGCATTTT